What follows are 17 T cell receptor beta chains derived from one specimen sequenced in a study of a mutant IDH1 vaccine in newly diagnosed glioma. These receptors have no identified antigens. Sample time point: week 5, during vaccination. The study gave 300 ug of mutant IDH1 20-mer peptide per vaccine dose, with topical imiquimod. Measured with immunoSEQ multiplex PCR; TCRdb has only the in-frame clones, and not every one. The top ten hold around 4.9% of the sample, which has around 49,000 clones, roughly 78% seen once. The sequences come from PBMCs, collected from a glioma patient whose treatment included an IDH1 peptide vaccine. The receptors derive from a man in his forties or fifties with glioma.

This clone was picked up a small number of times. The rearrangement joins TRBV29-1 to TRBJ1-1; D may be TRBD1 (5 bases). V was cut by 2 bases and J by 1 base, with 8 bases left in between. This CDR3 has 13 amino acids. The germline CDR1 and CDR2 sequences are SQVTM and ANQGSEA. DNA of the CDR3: TGCAGCGTTGAAAAGGGGAGGAACACTGAAGCTTTCTTT. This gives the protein CSVEKGRNTEAFF.

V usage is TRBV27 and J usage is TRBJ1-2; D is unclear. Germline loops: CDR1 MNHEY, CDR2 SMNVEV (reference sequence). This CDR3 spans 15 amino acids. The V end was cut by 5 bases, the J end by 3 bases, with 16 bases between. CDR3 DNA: TGTGCCAGCAGTCCATCGGGGTCATATCACTATGGCTACACCTTC. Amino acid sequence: CASSPSGSYHYGYTF.

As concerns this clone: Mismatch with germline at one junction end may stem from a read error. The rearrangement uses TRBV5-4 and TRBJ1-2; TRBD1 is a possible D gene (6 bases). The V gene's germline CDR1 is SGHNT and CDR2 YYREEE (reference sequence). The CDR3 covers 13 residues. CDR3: CASSYPETGFYSF. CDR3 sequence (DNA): TGTGCCAGCAGTTACCCAGAGACAGGCTTTTACTCCTTC. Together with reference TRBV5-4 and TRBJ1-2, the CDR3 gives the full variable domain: ETGVTQSPTHLIKTRGQQVTLRCSSQSGHNTVSWYQQALGQGPQFIFQYYREEENGRGNFPPRFSGLQFPNYSSELNVNALELDDSALYLCASSYPETGFYSFGSGTRLTVV.

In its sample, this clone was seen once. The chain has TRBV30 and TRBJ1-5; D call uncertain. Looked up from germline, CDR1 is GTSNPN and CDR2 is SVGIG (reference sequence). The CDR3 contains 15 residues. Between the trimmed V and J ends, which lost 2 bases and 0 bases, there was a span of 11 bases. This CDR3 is CAWSLLGYSNQPQHF. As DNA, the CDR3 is TGTGCCTGGAGTCTATTGGGGTATAGCAATCAGCCCCAGCATTTT.

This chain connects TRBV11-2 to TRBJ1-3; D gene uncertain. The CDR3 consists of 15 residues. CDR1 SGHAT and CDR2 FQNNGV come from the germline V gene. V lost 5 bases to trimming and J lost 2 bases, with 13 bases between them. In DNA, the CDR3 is TGTGCCAGCAGCCCGAAAACAGAGACTGGAAACACCATATATTTT. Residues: CASSPKTETGNTIYF.

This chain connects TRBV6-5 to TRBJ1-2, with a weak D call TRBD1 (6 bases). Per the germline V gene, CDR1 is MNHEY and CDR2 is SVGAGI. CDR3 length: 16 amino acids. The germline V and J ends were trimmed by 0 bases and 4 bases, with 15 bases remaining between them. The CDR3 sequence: CASSYSIGGQGYGYTF. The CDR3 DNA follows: TGTGCCAGCAGTTACTCGATTGGGGGCCAGGGCTATGGCTACACCTTC.

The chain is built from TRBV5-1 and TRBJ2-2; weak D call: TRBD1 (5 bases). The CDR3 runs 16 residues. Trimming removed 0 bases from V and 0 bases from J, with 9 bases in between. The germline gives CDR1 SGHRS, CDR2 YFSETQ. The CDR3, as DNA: TGCGCCAGCAGCTTGGGTCGCAGGGCGAACACCGGGGAGCTGTTTTTT. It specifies CASSLGRRANTGELFF.

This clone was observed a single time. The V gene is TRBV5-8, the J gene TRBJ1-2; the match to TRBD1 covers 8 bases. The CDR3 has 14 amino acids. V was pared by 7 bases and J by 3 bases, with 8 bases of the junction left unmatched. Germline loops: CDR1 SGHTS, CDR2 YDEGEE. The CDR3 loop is CASGPGQGYYGYTF. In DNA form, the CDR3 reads TGTGCCAGCGGCCCCGGACAGGGCTACTATGGCTACACCTTC.

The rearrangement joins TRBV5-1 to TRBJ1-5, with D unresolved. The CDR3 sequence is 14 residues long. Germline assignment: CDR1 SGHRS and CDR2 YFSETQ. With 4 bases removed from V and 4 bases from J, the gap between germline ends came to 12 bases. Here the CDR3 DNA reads TGCGCCAGCAGCATTGTCCCAGATAATCAGCCCCAGCATTTT. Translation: CASSIVPDNQPQHF.

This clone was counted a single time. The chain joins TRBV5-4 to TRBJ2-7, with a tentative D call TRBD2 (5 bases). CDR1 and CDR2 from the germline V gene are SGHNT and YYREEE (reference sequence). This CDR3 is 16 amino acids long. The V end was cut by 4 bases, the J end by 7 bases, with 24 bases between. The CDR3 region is CASSRGNRGALSEQYF. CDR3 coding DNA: TGTGCCAGCAGCCGAGGTAATCGGGGAGCCCTCTCTGAGCAGTACTTC.

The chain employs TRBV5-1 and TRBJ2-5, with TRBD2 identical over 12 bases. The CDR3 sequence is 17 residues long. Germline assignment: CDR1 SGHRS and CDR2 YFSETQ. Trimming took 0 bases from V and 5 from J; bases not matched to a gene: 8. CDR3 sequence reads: CASSLEASGGARETQYF. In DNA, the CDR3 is TGCGCCAGCAGCTTGGAAGCTAGCGGGGGGGCCAGGGAGACCCAGTACTTC. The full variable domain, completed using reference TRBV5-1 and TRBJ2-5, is KAGVTQTPRYLIKTRGQQVTLSCSPISGHRSVSWYQQTPGQGLQFLFEYFSETQRNKGNFPGRFSGRQFSNSRSEMNVSTLELGDSALYLCASSLEASGGARETQYFGPGTRLLVL.

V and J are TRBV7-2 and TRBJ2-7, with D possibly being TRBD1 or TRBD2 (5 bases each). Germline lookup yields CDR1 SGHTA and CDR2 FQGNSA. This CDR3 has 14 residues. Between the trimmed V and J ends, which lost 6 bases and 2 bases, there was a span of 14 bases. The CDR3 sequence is CASSTSGTTYEQYF. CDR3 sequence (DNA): TGTGCCAGCAGTACTTCCGGGACCACCTACGAGCAGTACTTC.

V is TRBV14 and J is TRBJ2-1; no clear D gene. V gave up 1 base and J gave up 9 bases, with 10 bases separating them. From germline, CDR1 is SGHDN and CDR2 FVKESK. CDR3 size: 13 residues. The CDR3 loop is CASSQGRRIEQFF. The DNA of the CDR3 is TGTGCCAGCAGCCAAGGGCGGAGAATTGAGCAGTTCTTC.

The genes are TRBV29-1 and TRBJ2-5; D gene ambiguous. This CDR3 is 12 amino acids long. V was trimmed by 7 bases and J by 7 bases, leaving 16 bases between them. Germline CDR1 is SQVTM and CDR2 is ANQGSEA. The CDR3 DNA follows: TGCAGCGCAAAGGCCGACCTGAGGACCCAGTACTTC. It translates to CSAKADLRTQYF.

As DNA, the CDR3 is TGCAGTGCCCCTGGCGACGATGGCTACACCTTC. It encodes CSAPGDDGYTF. The chain recombines TRBV20-1 with TRBJ1-2; no clear D gene. Germline values: CDR1 DFQATT, CDR2 SNEGSKA (reference sequence). The length of the CDR3 is 11 residues. Between the trimmed V and J ends, which lost 6 bases and 6 bases, there was a span of 11 bases.

CDR3 amino acids: CASPQPWRNSGNTIYF. In DNA, the CDR3 is TGTGCCAGCCCCCAGCCTTGGCGCAACTCTGGAAACACCATATATTTT. This rearrangement joins TRBV11-3 to TRBJ1-3; no firm D call. Germline V gene data show CDR1 as SGHNT and CDR2 as YENEEA. The CDR3 loop spans 16 amino acids. Deletions cut 8 bases from V and 0 bases from J, with 17 bases between.

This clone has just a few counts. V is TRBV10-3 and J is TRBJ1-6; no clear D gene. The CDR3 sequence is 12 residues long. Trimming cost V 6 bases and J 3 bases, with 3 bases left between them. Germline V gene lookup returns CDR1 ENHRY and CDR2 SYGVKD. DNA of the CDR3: TGTGCCATCAGGGACTATAATTCACCCCTCCACTTT. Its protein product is CAIRDYNSPLHF.